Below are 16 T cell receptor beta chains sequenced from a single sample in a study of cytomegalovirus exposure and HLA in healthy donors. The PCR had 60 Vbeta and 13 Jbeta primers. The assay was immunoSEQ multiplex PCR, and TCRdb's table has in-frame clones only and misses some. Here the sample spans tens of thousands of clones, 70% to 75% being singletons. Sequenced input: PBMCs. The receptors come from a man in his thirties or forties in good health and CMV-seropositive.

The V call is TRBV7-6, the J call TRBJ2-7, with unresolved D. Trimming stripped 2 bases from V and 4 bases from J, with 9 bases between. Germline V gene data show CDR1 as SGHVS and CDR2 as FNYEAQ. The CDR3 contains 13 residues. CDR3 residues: CASSLYSKYEQYF. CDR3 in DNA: TGTGCCAGCAGCTTATACAGCAAATACGAGCAGTACTTC.

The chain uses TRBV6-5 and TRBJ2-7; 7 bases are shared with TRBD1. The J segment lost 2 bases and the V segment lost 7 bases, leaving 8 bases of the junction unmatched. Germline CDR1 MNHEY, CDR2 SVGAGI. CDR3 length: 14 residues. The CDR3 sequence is CASTPGQGAYEQYF. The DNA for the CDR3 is TGTGCCAGCACCCCCGGGCAGGGGGCCTACGAGCAGTACTTC.

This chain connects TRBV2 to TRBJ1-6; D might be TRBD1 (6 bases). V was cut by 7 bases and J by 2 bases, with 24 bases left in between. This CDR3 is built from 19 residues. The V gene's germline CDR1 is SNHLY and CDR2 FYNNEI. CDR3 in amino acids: CASMPRRTEPKPYNSPLHF. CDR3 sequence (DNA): TGTGCCAGCATGCCCAGAAGGACAGAGCCCAAACCCTATAATTCACCCCTCCACTTT.

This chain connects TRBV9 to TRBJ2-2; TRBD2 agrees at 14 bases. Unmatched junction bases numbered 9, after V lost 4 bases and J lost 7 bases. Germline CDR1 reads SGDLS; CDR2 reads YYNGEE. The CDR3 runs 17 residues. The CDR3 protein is CASSLQTSGGAGGELFF. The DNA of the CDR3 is TGTGCCAGCAGCCTACAGACTAGCGGGGGGGCCGGCGGGGAGCTGTTTTTT.

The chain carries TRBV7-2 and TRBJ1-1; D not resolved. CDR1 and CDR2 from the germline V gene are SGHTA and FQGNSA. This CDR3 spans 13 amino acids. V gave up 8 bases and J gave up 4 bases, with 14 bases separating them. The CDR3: CASAGGIGTEAFF. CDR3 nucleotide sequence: TGTGCCAGCGCCGGAGGGATAGGCACTGAAGCTTTCTTT.

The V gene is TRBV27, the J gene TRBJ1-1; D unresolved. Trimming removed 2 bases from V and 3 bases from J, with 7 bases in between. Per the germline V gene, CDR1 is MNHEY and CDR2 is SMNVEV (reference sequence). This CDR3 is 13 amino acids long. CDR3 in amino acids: CASSLGLHTEAFF. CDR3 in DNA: TGTGCCAGCAGTTTAGGGCTCCACACTGAAGCTTTCTTT.

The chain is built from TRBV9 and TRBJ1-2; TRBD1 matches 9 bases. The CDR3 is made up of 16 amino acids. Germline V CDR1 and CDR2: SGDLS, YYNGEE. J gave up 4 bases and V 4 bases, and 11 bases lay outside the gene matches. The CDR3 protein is CASSFGQGPDFYGYTF. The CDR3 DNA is TGTGCCAGCAGCTTCGGACAGGGGCCCGATTTCTATGGCTACACCTTC.

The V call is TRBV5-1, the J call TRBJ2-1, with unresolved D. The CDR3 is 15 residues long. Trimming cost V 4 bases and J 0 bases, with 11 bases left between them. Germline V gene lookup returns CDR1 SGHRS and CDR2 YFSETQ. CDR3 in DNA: TGCGCCAGCAGCCTGTACGCCGGCTCCTACAATGAGCAGTTCTTC. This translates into CASSLYAGSYNEQFF. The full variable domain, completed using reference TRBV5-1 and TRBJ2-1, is KAGVTQTPRYLIKTRGQQVTLSCSPISGHRSVSWYQQTPGQGLQFLFEYFSETQRNKGNFPGRFSGRQFSNSRSEMNVSTLELGDSALYLCASSLYAGSYNEQFFGPGTRLTVL.

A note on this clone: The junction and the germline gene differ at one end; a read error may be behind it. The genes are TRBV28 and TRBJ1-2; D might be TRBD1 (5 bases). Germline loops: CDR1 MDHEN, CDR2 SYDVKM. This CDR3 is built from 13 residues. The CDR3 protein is CASRVGANYGYPF. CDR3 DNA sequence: TGTGCCAGCAGGGTTGGGGCTAACTATGGCTACCCCTTC.

In DNA, the CDR3 is TGTGCCAGCAGCTTACCCGTTCTAGCGGGCACCGGGGAGCTGTTTTTT. It is translated as CASSLPVLAGTGELFF. The chain joins TRBV7-6 to TRBJ2-2; 8 nucleotides line up with TRBD2. V was pared by 2 bases and J by 4 bases, with 6 bases of the junction left unmatched. Germline CDR1 reads SGHVS; CDR2 reads FNYEAQ. The CDR3 loop spans 16 amino acids.

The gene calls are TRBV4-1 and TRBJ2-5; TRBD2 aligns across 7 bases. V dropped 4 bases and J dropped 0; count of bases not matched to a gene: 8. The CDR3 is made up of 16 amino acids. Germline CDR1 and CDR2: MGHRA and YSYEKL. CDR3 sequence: CASSRGEGSYQETQYF. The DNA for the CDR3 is TGCGCCAGCAGCCGCGGGGAGGGGTCGTACCAAGAGACCCAGTACTTC.

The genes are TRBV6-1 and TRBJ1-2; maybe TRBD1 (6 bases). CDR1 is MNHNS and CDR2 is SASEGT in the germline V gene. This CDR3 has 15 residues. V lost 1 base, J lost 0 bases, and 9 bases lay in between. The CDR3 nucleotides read TGTGCCAGCAGTGAAGTGGACAGAGCTAACTATGGCTACACCTTC. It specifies CASSEVDRANYGYTF.

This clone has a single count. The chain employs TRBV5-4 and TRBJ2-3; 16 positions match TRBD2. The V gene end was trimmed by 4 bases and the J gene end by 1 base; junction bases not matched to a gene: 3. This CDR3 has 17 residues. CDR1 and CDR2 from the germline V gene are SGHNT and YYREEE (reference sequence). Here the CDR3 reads CASSPGLAGGGTDTQYF. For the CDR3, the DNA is TGTGCCAGCAGCCCGGGACTAGCGGGGGGGGGCACAGATACGCAGTATTTT.

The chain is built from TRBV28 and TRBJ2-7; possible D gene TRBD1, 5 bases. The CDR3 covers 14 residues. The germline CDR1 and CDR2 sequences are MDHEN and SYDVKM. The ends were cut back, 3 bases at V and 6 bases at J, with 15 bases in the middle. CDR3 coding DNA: TGTGCCAGCAGTTTTCCCCAGGGCCGGCCCGAGCAGTACTTC. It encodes CASSFPQGRPEQYF.

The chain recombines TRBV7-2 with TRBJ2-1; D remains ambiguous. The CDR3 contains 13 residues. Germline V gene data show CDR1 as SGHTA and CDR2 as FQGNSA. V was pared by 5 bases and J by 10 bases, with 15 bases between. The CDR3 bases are TGTGCCAGCAGCCCCCTTGCGGTGATGGAGCAGTTCTTC. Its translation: CASSPLAVMEQFF.

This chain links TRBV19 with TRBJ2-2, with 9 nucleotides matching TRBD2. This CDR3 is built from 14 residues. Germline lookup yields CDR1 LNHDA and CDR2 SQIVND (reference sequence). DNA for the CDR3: TGTGGTATAAGGGAGCGGGGGGCCACCGGGGAGCTGTTTTTT. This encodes CGIRERGATGELFF.